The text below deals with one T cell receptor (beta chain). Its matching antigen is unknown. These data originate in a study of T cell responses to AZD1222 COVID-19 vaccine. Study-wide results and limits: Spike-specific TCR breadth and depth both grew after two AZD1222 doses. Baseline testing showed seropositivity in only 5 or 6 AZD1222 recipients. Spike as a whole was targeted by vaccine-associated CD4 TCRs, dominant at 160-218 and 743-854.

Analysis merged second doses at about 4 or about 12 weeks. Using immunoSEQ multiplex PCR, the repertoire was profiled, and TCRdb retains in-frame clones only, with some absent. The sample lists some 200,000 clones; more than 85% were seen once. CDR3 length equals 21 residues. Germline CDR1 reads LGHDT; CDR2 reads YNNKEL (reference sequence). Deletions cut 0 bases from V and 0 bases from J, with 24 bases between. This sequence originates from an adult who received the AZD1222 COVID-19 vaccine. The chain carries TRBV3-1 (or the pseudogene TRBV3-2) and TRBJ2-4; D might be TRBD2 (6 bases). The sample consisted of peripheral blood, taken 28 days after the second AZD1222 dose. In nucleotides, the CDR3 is TGTGCCAGCAGCCAAGAGAGGCAGACAGAGCGGGCGCGTCTAGCCAAAAACATTCAGTACTTC. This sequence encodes CASSQERQTERARLAKNIQYF.